One sample yielded the 30 T cell receptor beta chains listed below, sequenced in a study of Ad26.COV2.S vaccination and SARS-CoV-2 variants. The treatment is: roughly 20 received Ad26.COV2.S at low or high dose, single or two shots; 5 received placebo; per-sample allocation not given. Each sample was drawn 63 days after the first injection (of vaccine or placebo). Method: immunoSEQ multiplex PCR; TCRdb's copy keeps in-frame clones and lacks some. The table lists about 400,000 clones, under 90% of them singletons. The specimen comprised peripheral blood, sampled in a trial of Ad26.COV2.S vaccine versus placebo. The receptors derive from a person between 18 and 65 years old who received the Ad26.COV2.S COVID-19 vaccine or a placebo.

This chain connects TRBV7-9 to TRBJ2-1; 9 bases align to TRBD2. Germline V CDR1 and CDR2: SEHNR, FQNEAQ (reference sequence). The CDR3 is 15 residues long. J gave up 8 bases and V 5 bases, and 10 bases lay outside the gene matches. CDR3 in DNA: TGTGCCAGCAGCCCGGCGGGGGGGGGCTCGTATGAGCAGTTCTTC. Protein sequence: CASSPAGGGSYEQFF.

This clone has a single count. The same CDR3 also results from other DNA sequences found in this sample. The V call is TRBV7-9, the J call TRBJ1-1; D ambiguous. This CDR3 has 14 residues. Germline lookup yields CDR1 SEHNR and CDR2 FQNEAQ (reference sequence). Trimming took 5 bases from V and 1 from J, leaving 11 bases between them. This CDR3 reads CASSPVLRNTEAFF. CDR3 nucleotides: TGTGCCAGCAGCCCGGTGCTTAGGAACACTGAAGCTTTCTTT.

V is TRBV29-1 and J is TRBJ1-1; 8 nucleotides agree with TRBD1. The CDR3 consists of 13 residues. From germline, CDR1 is SQVTM and CDR2 ANQGSEA. V was clipped by 4 bases and J by 7 bases; unmatched bases: 8. Here the CDR3 reads CSVVVPGTGEAFF. The DNA for the CDR3 is TGCAGCGTTGTGGTGCCGGGGACAGGTGAAGCTTTCTTT.

The rearrangement uses TRBV23-1 and TRBJ2-7; possibly TRBD2 for D (6 bases). TRBV23-1 is flagged as an ORF with uncertain function. The CDR3 consists of 16 residues. V gave up 3 bases and J gave up 3 bases, with 18 bases separating them. DNA of the CDR3: TGCGCCAGCAGTCACCTGCGACAGAGGGGACTCTACGAGCAGTACTTC. Translation: CASSHLRQRGLYEQYF.

This clone was counted between two and nine times. This chain links TRBV10-1 with TRBJ1-1, with TRBD1 matching over 9 bases. The length of the CDR3 is 15 residues. Germline V CDR1 and CDR2: WNHNN, SYGVQD (reference sequence). Trimming cost V 8 bases and J 3 bases; bases outside gene matches: 10. The CDR3: CASVCPTGGHTEAFF. CDR3 nucleotides: TGCGCCAGCGTGTGTCCGACAGGGGGGCACACTGAAGCTTTCTTT.

The chain combines TRBV30 with TRBJ1-1, with unresolved D. Trimming pared 3 bases from V and 0 bases from J, leaving 8 bases between. CDR1 and CDR2 (germline): GTSNPN, SVGIG (reference sequence). The CDR3 totals 13 residues. For the CDR3, the DNA is TGTGCCTGGAGGGTAGCAATGAACACTGAAGCTTTCTTT. Translating it yields CAWRVAMNTEAFF.

The rearrangement uses TRBV7-2 and TRBJ2-3; TRBD2 matches 10 bases. V lost 6 bases and J lost 4; bases outside the gene matches: 7. This CDR3 region has 15 residues. Germline CDR1 is SGHTA and CDR2 is FQGNSA. This CDR3 reads CASSPSSGRADTQYF. CDR3 coding DNA: TGTGCCAGCAGTCCCTCGAGCGGGAGGGCAGATACGCAGTATTTT.

The chain combines TRBV27 with TRBJ1-1; D is possibly TRBD1 (6 bases). This CDR3 is built from 13 residues. V was shortened by 4 bases and J by 4 bases, with 10 bases between the two germline ends. In germline, CDR1 is MNHEY, CDR2 SMNVEV (reference sequence). CDR3 bases: TGTGCCAGCAGTTCAAGGGGGAGCACTGAAGCTTTCTTT. It translates to CASSSRGSTEAFF.

This chain uses TRBV6-5 with TRBJ1-1; D is undetermined. With 7 bases removed from V and 2 bases from J, the gap between germline ends came to 11 bases. In germline, CDR1 is MNHEY, CDR2 SVGAGI. The CDR3 runs 13 residues. The CDR3 reads CASNRPDNTEAFF. CDR3 coding DNA: TGTGCCAGCAATCGACCGGATAACACTGAAGCTTTCTTT.

This clone occurred once. The CDR3 region is CASSELVTGFETQYF. In DNA form, the CDR3 reads TGTGCCAGCAGTGAATTGGTGACGGGATTCGAGACCCAGTACTTC. The V and J genes are TRBV6-1 and TRBJ2-5, with a weak D call TRBD2 (5 bases). V lost 2 bases and J 5 bases, leaving 15 bases between the germline ends. The germline V gene has CDR1 MNHNS and CDR2 SASEGT. The CDR3 covers 15 residues.

The rearrangement links TRBV19 to TRBJ1-1, with D unclear. V was shortened by 3 bases and J by 3 bases, with 8 bases between the two germline ends. The germline gives CDR1 LNHDA, CDR2 SQIVND (reference sequence). This CDR3 comprises 13 residues. The chain's CDR3 is CASSIGGYTEAFF. CDR3 DNA sequence: TGTGCCAGTAGTATTGGTGGGTACACTGAAGCTTTCTTT. Full variable domain (outside the CDR3, taken from reference TRBV19 and TRBJ1-1): DGGITQSPKYLFRKEGQNVTLSCEQNLNHDAMYWYRQDPGQGLRLIYYSQIVNDFQKGDIAEGYSVSREKKESFPLTVTSAQKNPTAFYLCASSIGGYTEAFFGQGTRLTVV.

The rearrangement uses TRBV5-1 and TRBJ1-6; D possibly corresponds to TRBD1 (6 bases). The CDR3 sequence is 12 residues long. From germline, CDR1 is SGHRS and CDR2 YFSETQ. The CDR3 DNA sequence: TGCGCATTACAGGGAGCGACTTCACCCCTCCACTTT. Translating it yields CALQGATSPLHF.

The chain couples TRBV7-9 to TRBJ2-7; the D is unclear. The V end was cut by 4 bases, the J end by 3 bases, with 10 bases between. CDR1 and CDR2 from the germline V gene are SEHNR and FQNEAQ (reference sequence). This CDR3 has 13 residues. The chain's CDR3 is CASSSSGGYEQYF. The CDR3 DNA reads as TGTGCCAGCAGCTCGTCTGGCGGCTACGAGCAGTACTTC. Full variable domain (outside the CDR3, taken from reference TRBV7-9 and TRBJ2-7): DTGVSQNPRHKITKRGQNVTFRCDPISEHNRLYWYRQTLGQGPEFLTYFQNEAQLEKSRLLSDRFSAERPKGSFSTLEIQRTEQGDSAMYLCASSSSGGYEQYFGPGTRLTVT.

The chain uses TRBV11-3 and TRBJ2-5; D remains unclear. CDR1 is SGHNT, CDR2 YENEEA, per germline. Trimming removed 4 bases from V and 4 bases from J, with 13 bases in between. The CDR3 is made up of 14 amino acids. The chain's CDR3 is CASSSTRPGETQYF. Here the CDR3 DNA reads TGTGCCAGCAGCTCGACTCGACCGGGAGAGACCCAGTACTTC.

This chain links TRBV10-3 with TRBJ1-5; 8 nucleotides match TRBD1. J lost 7 bases, V lost 6 bases, and 8 bases had no gene match. The CDR3 has 14 residues. Germline CDR1 ENHRY, CDR2 SYGVKD. Here the CDR3 reads CAISPGQGNQPQHF. CDR3 DNA: TGTGCCATCAGCCCAGGACAGGGAAACCAGCCCCAGCATTTT.

This clone was recorded once. The chain has TRBV27 and TRBJ2-7; D might be TRBD1 or TRBD2, each matching 5 bases. The germline CDR1 and CDR2 sequences are MNHEY and SMNVEV (reference sequence). Trimming removed 10 bases at V and 6 bases at J, with 19 bases between. This CDR3 is 13 amino acids long. The chain's CDR3 is CATNEGPYTEQYF. Written as DNA, the CDR3 is TGTGCCACCAACGAGGGGCCTTATACCGAGCAGTACTTC.

The chain has TRBV10-3 and TRBJ2-1, with 8 positions matching TRBD2. Trimming removed 6 bases from V and 4 bases from J; junction bases left unmatched: 8. This CDR3 is 15 amino acids long. Germline V gene data show CDR1 as ENHRY and CDR2 as SYGVKD. DNA of the CDR3: TGTGCCATCAGATTAAGCGGGAGTCCGTACAATGAGCAGTTCTTC. This encodes CAIRLSGSPYNEQFF.

V usage is TRBV3-1 (or the pseudogene TRBV3-2) and J usage is TRBJ1-2, with 7 bases identical to TRBD1. The junction had 11 bases not matched to a gene; V was cut back by 5 bases and J by 5 bases. Looked up from germline, CDR1 is LGHDT and CDR2 is YNNKEL (reference sequence). This CDR3 spans 15 amino acids. The CDR3 DNA reads as TGTGCCAGCAGCAGGGGGAGGGGGCCCCTTTATGGCTACACCTTC. Protein: CASSRGRGPLYGYTF.

The chain combines TRBV4-3 with TRBJ1-2, with a weak D call TRBD1 (6 bases). Per the germline V gene, CDR1 is LGHNA and CDR2 is YSLEER. The CDR3 extends over 15 amino acids. V was clipped by 2 bases and J by 0 bases, with 10 bases between them. CDR3 DNA sequence: TGCGCCAGCAGCCAAACCGACAGGACTAACTATGGCTACACCTTC. It encodes CASSQTDRTNYGYTF.

The chain couples TRBV7-3 to TRBJ1-4; tentative D call: TRBD1 (5 bases). CDR1 and CDR2 from the germline V gene are SGHTA and FQGTGA. The V end lost 5 bases, the J end lost 4 bases, and 11 bases lay between the germline ends. This CDR3 region has 14 residues. Here the CDR3 DNA reads TGTGCCAGCAGCCACGGGACGGTTAATGAAAAACTGTTTTTT. This encodes CASSHGTVNEKLFF.

The chain links TRBV7-9 to TRBJ1-4, with TRBD1 matching 9 bases. Germline trimming cut 4 bases from V and 3 bases from J; bases unmatched to any gene: 9. This CDR3 has 17 residues. The germline V gene encodes CDR1 SEHNR and CDR2 FQNEAQ (reference sequence). The CDR3 nucleotides are TGTGCCAGCAGCTCCGGACAGGGGATCGTTCCTAATGAAAAACTGTTTTTT. It encodes CASSSGQGIVPNEKLFF.

The chain has TRBV7-9 and TRBJ2-5; 7 nucleotides match TRBD2. V dropped 6 bases and J dropped 4; count of bases not matched to a gene: 5. Per the germline V gene, CDR1 is SEHNR and CDR2 is FQNEAQ (reference sequence). There are 13 residues in the CDR3. CDR3 DNA sequence: TGTGCCAGCAGAGGGGAGGGGCGAGAGACCCAGTACTTC. Protein sequence: CASRGEGRETQYF.

This chain joins TRBV27 and TRBJ2-7; a weak D match, TRBD2 (6 bases). Germline V gene lookup returns CDR1 MNHEY and CDR2 SMNVEV (reference sequence). The CDR3 runs to 16 residues. V was trimmed by 5 bases and J by 4 bases, leaving 21 bases between them. The CDR3 region is CASSRTWRDPSYEQYF. The CDR3 bases are TGTGCCAGCAGTAGAACATGGCGGGACCCCTCTTACGAGCAGTACTTC.

The genes are TRBV5-6 and TRBJ2-7, with a possible D match to TRBD1 (6 bases). The CDR3 consists of 13 residues. Trimming stripped 0 bases from V and 4 bases from J, with 8 bases between. CDR1 is SGHDT and CDR2 is YYEEEE in the germline V gene. The CDR3 DNA is TGTGCCAGCAGCTTGGGGGACACTTACGAGCAGTACTTC. Amino acid sequence: CASSLGDTYEQYF.

The chain carries TRBV7-9 and TRBJ2-3; no firm D call. Germline V gene data show CDR1 as SEHNR and CDR2 as FQNEAQ (reference sequence). V shed 6 bases and J shed 2 bases, with 9 bases lying between them. The CDR3 length is 13 residues. The CDR3 region is CASSWRYTDTQYF. For the CDR3, the DNA is TGTGCCAGCAGTTGGCGGTACACAGATACGCAGTATTTT.

The CDR3 loop is CASSSPGLSTDTQYF. The DNA of the CDR3 is TGTGCCAGCAGCTCCCCGGGACTGAGCACAGATACGCAGTATTTT. The chain has TRBV7-9 and TRBJ2-3; D might be TRBD2 (6 bases). Trimming took off 4 bases at V and 0 bases at J, with 11 bases between the two ends. Germline V gene data show CDR1 as SEHNR and CDR2 as FQNEAQ (reference sequence). The CDR3 totals 15 residues.

V gene TRBV7-2 combines with J gene TRBJ2-3; D is undetermined. V dropped 5 bases and J dropped 2 bases, with 11 bases sitting between them. Germline V gives CDR1 SGHTA, CDR2 FQGNSA. The CDR3 is 14 residues long. The CDR3 spells CASSLTRVTDTQYF. In nucleotides, the CDR3 is TGTGCCAGCAGCCTCACCCGGGTCACAGATACGCAGTATTTT. Full variable domain (missing parts from reference TRBV7-2 and TRBJ2-3): GAGVSQSPSNKVTEKGKDVELRCDPISGHTALYWYRQSLGQGLEFLIYFQGNSAPDKSGLPSDRFSAERTGGSVSTLTIQRTQQEDSAVYLCASSLTRVTDTQYFGPGTRLTVL.

The rearrangement links TRBV6-1 to TRBJ2-1, with 9 bases identical to TRBD2. CDR1 and CDR2 (germline): MNHNS, SASEGT. With 5 bases clipped from V and 5 bases from J, the junction kept 4 bases outside the gene matches. The CDR3 has 14 residues. The CDR3 DNA reads TGTGCCAGCAGTTTAGCGGGGGCCCACAATGAGCAGTTCTTC. Translated: CASSLAGAHNEQFF.

This clone occurred once. This CDR3 is also generated by other DNA sequences in the sample. V is TRBV30 and J is TRBJ2-7; D not certain. This CDR3 has 11 amino acids. CDR1 GTSNPN and CDR2 SVGIG come from the germline V gene (reference sequence). V lost 3 bases, J lost 3 bases, and 6 bases lay in between. CDR3 residues: CAWRSYYEQYF. In DNA form, the CDR3 reads TGTGCCTGGAGGAGCTACTACGAGCAGTACTTC.

The chain employs TRBV12-2 and TRBJ1-1; the table's D call TRBD1 went unverified against the DNA. TRBV12-2 counts as a pseudogene. The CDR3 is 17 residues long. The CDR3 region is CASLATLGGQGRTEAFF. CDR3 in DNA: TGTGCAAGTTTAGCTACCTTAGGGGGACAGGGGCGGACTGAAGCTTTCTTT.